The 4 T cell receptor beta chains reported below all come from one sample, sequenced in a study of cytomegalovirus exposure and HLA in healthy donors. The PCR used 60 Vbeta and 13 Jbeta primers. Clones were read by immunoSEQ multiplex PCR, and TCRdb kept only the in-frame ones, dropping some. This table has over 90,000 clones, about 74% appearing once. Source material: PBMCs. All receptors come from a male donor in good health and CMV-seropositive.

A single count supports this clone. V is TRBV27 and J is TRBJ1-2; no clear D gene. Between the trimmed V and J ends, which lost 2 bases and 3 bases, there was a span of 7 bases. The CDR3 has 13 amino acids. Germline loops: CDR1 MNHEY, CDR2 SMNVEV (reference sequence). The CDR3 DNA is TGTGCCAGCAGTTTAAACGGGGACTATGGCTACACCTTC. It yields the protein CASSLNGDYGYTF.

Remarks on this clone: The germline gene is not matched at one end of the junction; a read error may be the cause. CDR3 sequence: CASPPQGREPFQETQYF. The CDR3 DNA reads as TGTGCCAGCCCACCACAAGGGCGGGAGCCATTCCAAGAGACCCAGTACTTC. This chain links TRBV18 with TRBJ2-5, with 7 bases identical to TRBD2. Germline loops: CDR1 KGHSH, CDR2 LQKENI. The CDR3 covers 17 residues.

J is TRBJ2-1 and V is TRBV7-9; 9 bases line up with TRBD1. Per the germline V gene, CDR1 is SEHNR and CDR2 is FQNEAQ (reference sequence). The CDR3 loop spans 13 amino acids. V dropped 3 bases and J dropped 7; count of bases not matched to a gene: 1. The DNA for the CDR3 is TGTGCCAGCAGCTTGGACAGGGGTAATGAGCAGTTCTTC. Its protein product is CASSLDRGNEQFF.

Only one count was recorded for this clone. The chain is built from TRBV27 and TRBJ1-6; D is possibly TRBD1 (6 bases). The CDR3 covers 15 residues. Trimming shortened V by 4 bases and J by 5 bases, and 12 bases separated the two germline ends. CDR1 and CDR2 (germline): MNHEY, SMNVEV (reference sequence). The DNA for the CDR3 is TGTGCCAGCAGTTCGACAGGTCTTAATAATTCACCCCTCCACTTT. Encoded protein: CASSSTGLNNSPLHF.